This TCR beta chain derives from a study of chemoradiotherapy in HPV16-positive cancers. Measured with immunoSEQ multiplex PCR; TCRdb has only the in-frame clones, and not every one. Of around 68,000 clones in the sample, around nine tenths were seen once. The CDR3 runs 15 residues. The V and J ends lost 5 bases and 5 bases, in that order; junction bases with no gene match: 7. CDR1 is SGHNT and CDR2 is YENEEA in the germline V gene. On this clone: Its antigen is unknown.

The study's findings and limits: Candidate HPV-specific clones and E7-related TCR motifs grew in tumor during treatment.

This TCR came from a human donor with HPV-associated anogenital cancer. This specimen was blood, taken from a patient who underwent chemoradiotherapy. The genes are TRBV11-3 and TRBJ2-1; TRBD2 matches at 9 bases. The chain's CDR3 is CASSPGGTSHNEQFF. The CDR3 coding sequence is TGTGCCAGCAGCCCGGGCGGGACTAGCCACAATGAGCAGTTCTTC.